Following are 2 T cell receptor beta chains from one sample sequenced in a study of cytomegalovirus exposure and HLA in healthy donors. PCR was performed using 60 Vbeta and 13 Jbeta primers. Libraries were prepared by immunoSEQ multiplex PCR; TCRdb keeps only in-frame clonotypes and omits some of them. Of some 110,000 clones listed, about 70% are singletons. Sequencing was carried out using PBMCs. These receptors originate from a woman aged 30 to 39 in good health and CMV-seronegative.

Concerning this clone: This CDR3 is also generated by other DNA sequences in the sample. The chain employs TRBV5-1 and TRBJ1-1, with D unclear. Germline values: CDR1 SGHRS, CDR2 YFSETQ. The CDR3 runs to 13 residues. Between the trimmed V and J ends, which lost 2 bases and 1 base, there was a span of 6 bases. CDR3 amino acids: CASSFRGNTEAFF. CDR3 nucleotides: TGCGCCAGCAGCTTCCGGGGGAACACTGAAGCTTTCTTT.

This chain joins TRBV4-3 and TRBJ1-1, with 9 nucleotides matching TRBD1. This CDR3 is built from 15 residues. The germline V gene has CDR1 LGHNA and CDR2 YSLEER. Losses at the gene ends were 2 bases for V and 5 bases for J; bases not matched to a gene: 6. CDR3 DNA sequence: TGCGCCAGCAGCCAATATGGACAGGGGAAGACTGAAGCTTTCTTT. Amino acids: CASSQYGQGKTEAFF.